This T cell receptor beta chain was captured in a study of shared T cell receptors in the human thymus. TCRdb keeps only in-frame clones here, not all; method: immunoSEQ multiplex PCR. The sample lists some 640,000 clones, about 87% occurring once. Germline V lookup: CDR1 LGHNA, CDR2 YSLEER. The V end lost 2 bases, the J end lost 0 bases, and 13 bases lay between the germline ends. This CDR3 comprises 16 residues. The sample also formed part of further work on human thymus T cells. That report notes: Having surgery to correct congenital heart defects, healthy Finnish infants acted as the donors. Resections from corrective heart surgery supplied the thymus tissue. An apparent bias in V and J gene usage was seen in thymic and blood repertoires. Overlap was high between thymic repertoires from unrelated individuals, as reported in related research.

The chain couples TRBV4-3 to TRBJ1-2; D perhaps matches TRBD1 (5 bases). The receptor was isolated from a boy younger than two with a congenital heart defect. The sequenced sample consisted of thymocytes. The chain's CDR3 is CASSQTDSSANYGYTF. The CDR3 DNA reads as TGCGCCAGCAGCCAAACCGACAGCAGTGCTAACTATGGCTACACCTTC.